Sequencing of this TCR beta chain was carried out in a study of blood T cell repertoires in COVID-19. TCRdb's copy holds only in-frame clones and misses some; the assay was immunoSEQ multiplex PCR. The sample lists approximately 250,000 clones; around four fifths were seen once. This receptor was identified in a woman in her sixties with active or convalescent COVID-19. Sequences were obtained from peripheral blood.

CDR3 in DNA: TGTGCCAGCAGTGAAGGGGCCATTTTTCTGAACACTGAAGCTTTCTTT. Translated, it gives CASSEGAIFLNTEAFF. This chain connects TRBV6-1 to TRBJ1-1; unclear D gene. The CDR3 consists of 16 residues. V dropped 1 base and J dropped 0 bases, with 12 bases sitting between them. Germline values: CDR1 MNHNS, CDR2 SASEGT.